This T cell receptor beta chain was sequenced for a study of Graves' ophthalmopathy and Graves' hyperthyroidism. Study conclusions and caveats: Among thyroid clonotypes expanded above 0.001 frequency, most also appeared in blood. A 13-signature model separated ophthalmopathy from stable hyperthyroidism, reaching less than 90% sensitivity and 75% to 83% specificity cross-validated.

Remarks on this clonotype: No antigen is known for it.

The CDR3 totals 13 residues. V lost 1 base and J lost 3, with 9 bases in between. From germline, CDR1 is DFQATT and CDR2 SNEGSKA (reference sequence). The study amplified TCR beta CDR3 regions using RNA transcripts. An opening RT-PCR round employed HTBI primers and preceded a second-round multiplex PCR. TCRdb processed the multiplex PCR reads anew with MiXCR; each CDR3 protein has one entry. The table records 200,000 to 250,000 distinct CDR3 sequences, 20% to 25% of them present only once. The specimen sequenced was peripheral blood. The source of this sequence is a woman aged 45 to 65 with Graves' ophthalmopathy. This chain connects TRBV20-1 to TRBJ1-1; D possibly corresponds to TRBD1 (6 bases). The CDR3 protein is CSARAGAHTEAFF. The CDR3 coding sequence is TGCAGTGCTAGAGCGGGGGCGCACACTGAAGCTTTCTTT.